These 5 T cell receptor beta chains share one sample of origin, sequenced in a study of naive and memory T cell subsets. The beta constant-region primer was an equimolar mix of two oligonucleotides covering TRBC1 and TRBC2. TCRdb called the UMI-ligation and nested PCR reads again in MiXCR, with one record for every CDR3 protein. The data contain about 85,000 distinct CDR3 sequences, around 13% of them singletons. Sequenced sample: central memory CD4+ T cells from blood. Source of these receptors: a human donor in good health.

CDR3 protein: CASSQGAREGETQYF. The CDR3 region has the DNA TGTGCCAGCAGCCAAGGGGCACGAGAGGGAGAGACCCAGTACTTC. The chain employs TRBV14 and TRBJ2-5; D is possibly TRBD2 (5 bases). V lost 1 base and J lost 4, with 13 bases in between. The germline V gene has CDR1 SGHDN and CDR2 FVKESK. The CDR3 is made up of 15 amino acids.

This clonotype was recorded a few times. The chain is built from TRBV10-3 and TRBJ2-3, with a weak D call TRBD2 (6 bases). The CDR3 loop spans 13 amino acids. V was trimmed by 8 bases and J by 1 base, leaving 10 bases between them. Germline-derived CDR1 and CDR2 are ENHRY and SYGVKD. CDR3 DNA sequence: TGTGCCATCGCCGGGACTCGCACAGATACGCAGTATTTT. Its translation is CAIAGTRTDTQYF.

This clonotype showed up just a few times. The chain joins TRBV4-3 to TRBJ2-1; D call uncertain. Germline V gene data show CDR1 as LGHNA and CDR2 as YSLEER. The ends were cut back, 2 bases at V and 4 bases at J, with 12 bases in the middle. The CDR3 runs 15 residues. The CDR3 protein is CASSQSDGRYNEQFF. Here the CDR3 DNA reads TGCGCCAGCAGCCAAAGCGACGGACGTTACAATGAGCAGTTCTTC.

In its sample, this clonotype ranks as medium-sized. The V and J genes are TRBV5-1 and TRBJ2-7; 7 nucleotides match TRBD1. Trimming removed 5 bases from V and 1 base from J; junction bases left unmatched: 9. Per the germline V gene, CDR1 is SGHRS and CDR2 is YFSETQ. The CDR3 covers 15 residues. CDR3 loop: CASSYADRSSYEQYF. CDR3 in DNA: TGCGCCAGCAGTTATGCGGACAGGTCTTCCTACGAGCAGTACTTC.

The chain recombines TRBV7-9 with TRBJ2-1; TRBD2 is a possible D gene (6 bases). CDR1 and CDR2 (germline): SEHNR, FQNEAQ (reference sequence). Trimming removed 3 bases at V and 4 bases at J, with 10 bases between. This CDR3 comprises 14 residues. The CDR3 region has the DNA TGTGCCAGCAGCTTCAGTGCGGGGTACAATGAGCAGTTCTTC. Protein sequence: CASSFSAGYNEQFF.